Each of the 27 T cell receptor beta chains below was sequenced from the same sample in a study of tumor-infiltrating lymphocytes in localized non-small cell lung cancer. The assay was immunoSEQ multiplex PCR, and TCRdb's table has in-frame clones only and misses some. The sample lists approximately 5,000 clones, around 69% seen once, with 50% to 75% in the top ten. Sequencing was done on a sample of lung tumor tissue. The receptors derive from a human donor with non-small cell lung cancer.

DNA of the CDR3: TGCGCCAGCAGCTTGGGATACAGGGCCTCTGGAAACACCATATATTTT. Translated, it gives CASSLGYRASGNTIYF. The chain recombines TRBV5-1 with TRBJ1-3; D is possibly TRBD1 (6 bases). V lost 0 bases and J 0 bases, leaving 10 bases between the germline ends. The CDR3 covers 16 residues. Per the germline V gene, CDR1 is SGHRS and CDR2 is YFSETQ. The full variable domain, with the rest looked up from reference TRBV5-1 and TRBJ1-3, is KAGVTQTPRYLIKTRGQQVTLSCSPISGHRSVSWYQQTPGQGLQFLFEYFSETQRNKGNFPGRFSGRQFSNSRSEMNVSTLELGDSALYLCASSLGYRASGNTIYFGEGSWLTVV.

This clone showed up just once. The CDR3 DNA reads TGTGCCCGAACACAATTGGGCTCCTACGAGCAGTACTTC. It encodes CARTQLGSYEQYF. J is TRBJ2-7 and V is TRBV2; D uncertain. The V end lost 11 bases, the J end lost 0 bases, and 14 bases lay between the germline ends. The germline CDR1 and CDR2 sequences are SNHLY and FYNNEI. This CDR3 region has 13 residues.

The chain is built from TRBV15 and TRBJ2-1, with 7 bases aligning to TRBD2. CDR1 is LNHNV and CDR2 is YYDKDF in the germline V gene (reference sequence). Trimming at V came to 4 bases and at J to 0 bases, leaving 18 bases not matched to a gene. The CDR3 has 20 amino acids. CDR3 protein: CATSISDILAGEGSYNEQFF. The CDR3 nucleotides are TGTGCCACCAGCATTAGTGATATTCTAGCCGGGGAGGGCTCCTACAATGAGCAGTTCTTC.

This sequence joins TRBV7-2 and TRBJ1-2; D remains unclear. V dropped 1 base and J dropped 6 bases, with 15 bases sitting between them. From germline, CDR1 is SGHTA and CDR2 FQGNSA. The CDR3 is 15 residues long. The CDR3 nucleotides are TGTGCCAGCAGCTTAGGTGGAGGGTTCGGGGATGGCTACACCTTC. It codes for CASSLGGGFGDGYTF.

The sample holds a few counts of this clone. The J gene is TRBJ1-5, the V gene TRBV18; weak D call: TRBD1 (5 bases). Per the germline V gene, CDR1 is KGHSH and CDR2 is LQKENI. V lost 3 bases to trimming and J lost 2 bases, with 14 bases between them. The CDR3 covers 16 residues. CDR3 loop: CASSPERGMGNQPQHF. The CDR3 nucleotides read TGTGCCAGCTCACCGGAAAGGGGTATGGGCAATCAGCCCCAGCATTTT.

This chain uses TRBV6-4 with TRBJ2-3, with 16 bases identical to TRBD2. Trimming took 2 bases from V and 4 from J; bases not matched to a gene: 3. Germline V gene data show CDR1 as MRHNA and CDR2 as SNTAGT. CDR3 length: 17 amino acids. CDR3 sequence (DNA): TGTGCCAGCAGTGACGGGACTAGCGGGGGGGCCGCAGATACGCAGTATTTT. Its protein product is CASSDGTSGGAADTQYF.

V and J are TRBV7-9 and TRBJ2-1; 9 nucleotides match TRBD2. The CDR3 runs to 17 residues. After removal of 11 bases from V and 0 bases from J, the junction contained 14 bases not matched to a gene. Germline CDR1 and CDR2: SEHNR and FQNEAQ (reference sequence). The CDR3 coding sequence is TGTGCCGCCCTTCGGCTAGCGGGATCGAGCTCCTACAATGAGCAGTTCTTC. This translates into CAALRLAGSSSYNEQFF.

This chain uses TRBV4-3 with TRBJ2-7, with D possibly being TRBD1 or TRBD2 (5 bases each). Looked up from germline, CDR1 is LGHNA and CDR2 is YSLEER. This CDR3 region has 16 residues. V gave up 5 bases and J gave up 12 bases, with 29 bases separating them. CDR3 nucleotides: TGCGCCAGCAGCGGCGATCGGGACGCCGGTCGGAGGAGCCGGTACGTC. It encodes CASSGDRDAGRRSRYV.

The rearrangement uses TRBV7-2 and TRBJ2-5; TRBD2 might be the D (7 bases). The V end was cut by 2 bases, the J end by 1 base, with 20 bases between. This CDR3 spans 18 amino acids. Germline values: CDR1 SGHTA, CDR2 FQGNSA. DNA for the CDR3: TGTGCCAGCAGCTTAAGGGGGGGGGCGAAGCAGGGCCAAGAGACCCAGTACTTC. This codes for CASSLRGGAKQGQETQYF.

A single count supports this clone. This rearrangement joins TRBV5-4 to TRBJ2-3; the match to TRBD2 covers 8 bases. This CDR3 contains 16 residues. J lost 4 bases, V lost 1 base, and 8 bases had no gene match. Germline V CDR1 and CDR2: SGHNT, YYREEE (reference sequence). The CDR3 is CASSLPSVGGADTQYF. In DNA form, the CDR3 reads TGTGCCAGCAGCTTGCCCTCGGTCGGGGGGGCAGATACGCAGTATTTT.

The gene calls are TRBV20-1 and TRBJ1-1; D is unresolved. The CDR3 is made up of 9 amino acids. CDR1 is DFQATT, CDR2 SNEGSKA, per germline (reference sequence). The ends were cut back, 6 bases at V and 8 bases at J, with 7 bases in the middle. The chain's CDR3 is CSATPEAFF. CDR3 in DNA: TGCAGTGCAACCCCGGAAGCTTTCTTT.

CDR3 nucleotides: TGCGCCAGCAGCTTGGCTCCGACCTCTGGGGCCAACGTCCTGACTTTC. Translated, it gives CASSLAPTSGANVLTF. The rearrangement joins TRBV5-1 to TRBJ2-6; D ambiguous. This CDR3 region has 16 residues. Germline CDR1 is SGHRS and CDR2 is YFSETQ. V lost 0 bases and J lost 0, with 7 bases in between.

This chain uses TRBV7-2 with TRBJ2-1; no firm D call. The CDR3 totals 14 residues. Between the trimmed V and J ends, which lost 5 bases and 8 bases, there was a span of 16 bases. The germline CDR1 and CDR2 sequences are SGHTA and FQGNSA. The CDR3 protein is CASSGTRTADEQFF. The CDR3, as DNA: TGTGCCAGCAGCGGCACCCGGACGGCTGATGAGCAGTTCTTC.

In DNA form, the CDR3 reads TGTGCCAGTAGTCTCACTCCAGATACGCAGTATTTT. It encodes CASSLTPDTQYF. V gene TRBV19 combines with J gene TRBJ2-3; D unclear. Trimming removed 5 bases from V and 4 bases from J, with 7 bases in between. There are 12 residues in the CDR3. Per the germline V gene, CDR1 is LNHDA and CDR2 is SQIVND (reference sequence). The variable domain in full, with the rest retrieved from reference TRBV19 and TRBJ2-3, is DGGITQSPKYLFRKEGQNVTLSCEQNLNHDAMYWYRQDPGQGLRLIYYSQIVNDFQKGDIAEGYSVSREKKESFPLTVTSAQKNPTAFYLCASSLTPDTQYFGPGTRLTVL.

This sequence joins TRBV5-6 and TRBJ2-1; 12 bases are shared with TRBD2. Germline CDR1 and CDR2: SGHDT and YYEEEE. V lost 4 bases to trimming and J lost 6 bases; unmatched junction nucleotides: 5. There are 15 residues in the CDR3. The DNA of the CDR3 is TGTGCCAGCAGCGACCTAGCGGGAGGGGGCAATGAGCAGTTCTTC. It yields the protein CASSDLAGGGNEQFF.

The rearrangement uses TRBV10-3 and TRBJ1-2; D might be TRBD1 (6 bases). V was pared by 4 bases and J by 4 bases, with 7 bases between. The CDR3 is 12 amino acids. Per the germline V gene, CDR1 is ENHRY and CDR2 is SYGVKD. The CDR3 DNA follows: TGTGCCATCAGTGGACAGGTCTATGGCTACACCTTC. Encoded protein: CAISGQVYGYTF.

The chain combines TRBV19 with TRBJ1-2; D gene unclear. The CDR3 sequence is 14 residues long. Trimming left V 2 bases short and J 4 bases short, with 11 bases between. Per germline, CDR1 LNHDA and CDR2 SQIVND (reference sequence). CDR3 DNA sequence: TGTGCCAGTAGTATAAACCTGGCGAGCTATGGCTACACCTTC. Translating gives CASSINLASYGYTF.

The chain is built from TRBV29-1 and TRBJ1-4; D uncertain. Germline CDR1 reads SQVTM; CDR2 reads ANQGSEA. V was cut by 3 bases and J by 1 base, with 6 bases left in between. The CDR3 is made up of 13 amino acids. The CDR3 protein is CSVDLGTNEKLFF. In DNA, the CDR3 is TGCAGCGTTGATCTGGGAACTAATGAAAAACTGTTTTTT.

V usage is TRBV9 and J usage is TRBJ2-2; 7 bases are shared with TRBD1. The V gene's germline CDR1 is SGDLS and CDR2 YYNGEE. With V trimmed by 4 bases and J by 0 bases, 3 bases remained unmatched. This CDR3 spans 15 amino acids. CDR3 coding DNA: TGTGCCAGCAGCCCCAGGGGGACGAACACCGGGGAGCTGTTTTTT. Protein product: CASSPRGTNTGELFF.

The chain joins TRBV15 to TRBJ1-5, with D possibly being TRBD1 (6 bases). The CDR3 loop spans 17 amino acids. CDR1 is LNHNV, CDR2 YYDKDF, per germline (reference sequence). Trimming left V 1 base short and J 1 base short, with 14 bases between. The CDR3 bases are TGTGCCACCAGCAGAGTTAGAACAGGGACAAGCAATCAGCCCCAGCATTTT. The encoded protein is CATSRVRTGTSNQPQHF.

The chain is built from TRBV19 and TRBJ1-5; D gene uncertain. With 2 bases removed from V and 3 bases from J, the gap between germline ends came to 8 bases. The CDR3 consists of 14 residues. Germline values: CDR1 LNHDA, CDR2 SQIVND (reference sequence). CDR3 residues: CASSIRAANQPQHF. CDR3 nucleotides: TGTGCCAGTAGTATAAGGGCAGCCAATCAGCCCCAGCATTTT.

The J gene is TRBJ2-5, the V gene TRBV5-4; 8 bases match TRBD2. With 0 bases clipped from V and 5 bases from J, the junction kept 9 bases outside the gene matches. The CDR3 is 16 amino acids. Germline V gene lookup returns CDR1 SGHNT and CDR2 YYREEE (reference sequence). CDR3 region: CASSLEAGARRETQYF. CDR3 coding DNA: TGTGCCAGCAGCTTGGAAGCGGGGGCCCGGAGGGAGACCCAGTACTTC.

The V call is TRBV4-3, the J call TRBJ2-5; TRBD2 aligns across 11 bases. Matching the DNA end better, TRBJ2-7 makes the J call doubtful. CDR1 is LGHNA and CDR2 is YSLEER in the germline V gene. This CDR3 has 15 residues. Here the CDR3 reads CASSQLAGGSYEQYF. The CDR3 bases are TGCGCCAGCAGCCAACTAGCGGGGGGCTCCTACGAGCAGTACTTC.

The table lists this clone with a few counts. This sequence joins TRBV19 and TRBJ2-7; 9 bases align to TRBD1. This CDR3 has 13 amino acids. V shed 6 bases and J 9 bases; nucleotides not matched to a gene: 9. CDR1 is LNHDA, CDR2 SQIVND, per germline (reference sequence). CDR3 coding DNA: TGTGCCAGTAGCCTGGGACAGGGTATCGGGCAGTACTTC. Residues: CASSLGQGIGQYF.

This clone was observed once. The chain joins TRBV7-5 to TRBJ1-6; the table names TRBD1, a call not compared with the DNA. TRBV7-5 is designated a pseudogene. This CDR3 region has 14 residues. The CDR3 sequence is CASSSGQPNSPLHF. CDR3 in DNA: TGTGCCAGCAGCTCCGGACAGCCCAATTCACCCCTCCACTTT.

The rearrangement links TRBV4-2 to TRBJ1-5; D unresolved. The CDR3 has 16 amino acids. Germline lookup yields CDR1 LGHNA and CDR2 YNFKEQ. Trimming cost V 0 bases and J 1 base, with 10 bases left between them. CDR3 protein: CASSQEPGMSNQPQHF. The CDR3 DNA reads as TGTGCCAGCAGCCAAGAGCCCGGAATGAGCAATCAGCCCCAGCATTTT.

The V gene is TRBV11-2, the J gene TRBJ2-2; D unclear. Germline CDR1 reads SGHAT; CDR2 reads FQNNGV. CDR3 size: 17 residues. The V and J ends lost 5 bases and 7 bases respectively, with 23 bases between them. The CDR3: CASSPYPKVGNGGELFF. The CDR3 DNA reads as TGTGCCAGCAGCCCCTATCCCAAAGTAGGGAATGGCGGGGAGCTGTTTTTT.